The text below deals with one T cell receptor beta chain. This entry belongs to a study of T cells in Graves' hyperthyroidism and ophthalmopathy. Amplified TCR beta CDR3 regions came from RNA transcripts. When the TCR CDR3 underwent first-round RT-PCR, the HTBI primer set was used. One entry per CDR3 protein results from TCRdb running MiXCR on the multiplex PCR reads. The sample lists hundreds of thousands of distinct CDR3 sequences; 38% were seen once. Germline V gene lookup returns CDR1 MNHEY and CDR2 SVGAGI. Germline trimming cut 6 bases from V and 5 bases from J; bases unmatched to any gene: 7. CDR3 length: 15 amino acids. Every diagnosis used clinical symptoms, serum thyroxine and TRAb, thyroid ultrasound and orbital computed tomography.

This receptor was taken from a man younger than 30 with Graves' hyperthyroidism. The chain couples TRBV6-5 to TRBJ2-2, with 9 nucleotides matching TRBD2. The source material was blood. CDR3 sequence reads: CASSISGSITGELFF. The CDR3, as DNA: TGTGCCAGCAGCATTAGCGGGAGTATTACCGGGGAGCTGTTTTTT.